This TCR beta chain was profiled in a study of blood T cell repertoires in COVID-19. About the study: The United States, Italy and Spain provided the acute and convalescent COVID-19 samples. T cells, B-cell-depleted T cells, or PBMCs supplied cDNA or gDNA.

In the original processing: From reference gene primer amplification, estimates of nucleated cell counts were derived. The table came from immunoSEQ multiplex PCR; TCRdb's copy has only in-frame clones and leaves some out. V and J calls and clone size are those listed in that table; D and trimming were worked out from the DNA. The sample includes some 220,000 clones, 85% of them seen just once. Patients at the Seattle site were enrolled during active infection and followed longitudinally. Per the germline V gene, CDR1 is SGDLS and CDR2 is YYNGEE. This CDR3 comprises 13 residues. The junction had 7 bases not matched to a gene; V was cut back by 8 bases and J by 5 bases. The table lists this clone with a count of one.

The sequencing sample was made of peripheral blood. This chain connects TRBV9 to TRBJ2-3, with 8 bases that match TRBD2. The clonotype comes from a man in his fifties with COVID-19, enrolled during active disease. CDR3 amino acids: CASTSGWEDTQYF. The CDR3 DNA sequence: TGTGCCAGTACTAGCGGCTGGGAAGATACGCAGTATTTT. Complete variable domain (other parts from reference TRBV9 and TRBJ2-3): DSGVTQTPKHLITATGQRVTLRCSPRSGDLSVYWYQQSLDQGLQFLIQYYNGEERAKGNILERFSAQQFPDLHSELNLSSLELGDSALYFCASTSGWEDTQYFGPGTRLTVL.